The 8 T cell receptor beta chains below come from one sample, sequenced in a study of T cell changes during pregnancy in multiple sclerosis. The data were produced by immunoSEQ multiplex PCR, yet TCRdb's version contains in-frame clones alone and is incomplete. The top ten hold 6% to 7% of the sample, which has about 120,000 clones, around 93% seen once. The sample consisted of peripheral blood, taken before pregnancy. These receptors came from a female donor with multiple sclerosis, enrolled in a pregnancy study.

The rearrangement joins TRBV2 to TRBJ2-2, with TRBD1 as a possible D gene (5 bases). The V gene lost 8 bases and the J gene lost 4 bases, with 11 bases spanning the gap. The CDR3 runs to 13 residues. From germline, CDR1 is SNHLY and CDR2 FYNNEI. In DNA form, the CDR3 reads TGTGCCAGCGGGGCGAAATTCACCGGGGAGCTGTTTTTT. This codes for CASGAKFTGELFF. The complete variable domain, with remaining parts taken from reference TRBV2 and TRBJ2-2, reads EPEVTQTPSHQVTQMGQEVILRCVPISNHLYFYWYRQILGQKVEFLVSFYNNEISEKSEIFDDQFSVERPDGSNFTLKIRSTKLEDSAMYFCASGAKFTGELFFGEGSRLTVL.

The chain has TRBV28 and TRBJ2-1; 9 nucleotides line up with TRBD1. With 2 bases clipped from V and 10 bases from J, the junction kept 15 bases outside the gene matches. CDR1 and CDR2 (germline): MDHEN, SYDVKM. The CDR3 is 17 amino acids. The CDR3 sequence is CASSLRRGQGLVGEQFF. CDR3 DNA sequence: TGTGCCAGCAGTTTACGAAGGGGACAGGGTCTTGTCGGGGAGCAGTTCTTC.

Here the CDR3 reads CASSVDGTSNEQFF. CDR3 bases: TGTGCCAGCAGCGTAGACGGGACTAGCAATGAGCAGTTCTTC. The V gene is TRBV9, the J gene TRBJ2-1; 8 bases map to TRBD2. The V and J ends lost 0 bases and 6 bases, in that order; junction bases with no gene match: 2. This CDR3 has 14 residues. Germline V CDR1 and CDR2: SGDLS, YYNGEE.

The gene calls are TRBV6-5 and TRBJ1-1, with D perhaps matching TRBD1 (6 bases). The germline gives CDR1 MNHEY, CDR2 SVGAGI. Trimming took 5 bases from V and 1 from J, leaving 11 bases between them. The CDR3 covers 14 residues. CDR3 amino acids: CASSVQGSNTEAFF. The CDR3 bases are TGTGCCAGCAGTGTACAGGGCTCGAACACTGAAGCTTTCTTT.

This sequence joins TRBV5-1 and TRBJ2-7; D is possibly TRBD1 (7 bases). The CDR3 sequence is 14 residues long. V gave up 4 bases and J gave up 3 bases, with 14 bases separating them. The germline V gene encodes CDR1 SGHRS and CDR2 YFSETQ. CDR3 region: CASSRGTDFYEQYF. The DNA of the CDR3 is TGCGCCAGCAGCCGCGGGACAGACTTCTACGAGCAGTACTTC. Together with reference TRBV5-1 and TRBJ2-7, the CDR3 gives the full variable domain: KAGVTQTPRYLIKTRGQQVTLSCSPISGHRSVSWYQQTPGQGLQFLFEYFSETQRNKGNFPGRFSGRQFSNSRSEMNVSTLELGDSALYLCASSRGTDFYEQYFGPGTRLTVT.

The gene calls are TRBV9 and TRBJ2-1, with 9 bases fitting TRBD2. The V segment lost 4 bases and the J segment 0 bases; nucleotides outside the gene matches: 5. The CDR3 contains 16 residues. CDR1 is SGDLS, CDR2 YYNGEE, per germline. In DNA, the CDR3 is TGTGCCAGCAGCTTGTTTAGCGGGAGCTCCTACAATGAGCAGTTCTTC. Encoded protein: CASSLFSGSSYNEQFF. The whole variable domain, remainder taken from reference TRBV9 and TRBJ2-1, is DSGVTQTPKHLITATGQRVTLRCSPRSGDLSVYWYQQSLDQGLQFLIQYYNGEERAKGNILERFSAQQFPDLHSELNLSSLELGDSALYFCASSLFSGSSYNEQFFGPGTRLTVL.

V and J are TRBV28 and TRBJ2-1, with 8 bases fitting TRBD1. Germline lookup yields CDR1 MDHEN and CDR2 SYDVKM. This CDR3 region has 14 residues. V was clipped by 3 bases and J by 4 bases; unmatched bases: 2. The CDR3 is CASSFGTGYNEQFF. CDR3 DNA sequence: TGTGCCAGCAGTTTTGGGACAGGTTACAATGAGCAGTTCTTC.

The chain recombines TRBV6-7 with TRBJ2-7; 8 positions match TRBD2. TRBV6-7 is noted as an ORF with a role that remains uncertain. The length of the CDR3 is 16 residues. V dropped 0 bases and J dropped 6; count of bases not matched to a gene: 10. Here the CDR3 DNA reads TGTGCCAGCAGTTACTCGATCCAACTAGCGGAACTCGAGCAGTACTTC. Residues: CASSYSIQLAELEQYF.